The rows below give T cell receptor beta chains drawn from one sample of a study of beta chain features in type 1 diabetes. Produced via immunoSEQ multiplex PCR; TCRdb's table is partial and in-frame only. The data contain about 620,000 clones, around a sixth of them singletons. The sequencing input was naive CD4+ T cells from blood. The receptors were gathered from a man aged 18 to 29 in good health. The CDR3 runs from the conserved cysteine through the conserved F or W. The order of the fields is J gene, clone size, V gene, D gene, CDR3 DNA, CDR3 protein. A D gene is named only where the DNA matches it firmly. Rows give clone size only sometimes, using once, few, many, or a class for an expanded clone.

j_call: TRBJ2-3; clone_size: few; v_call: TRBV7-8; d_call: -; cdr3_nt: TGTGCCAGCAGCCCACCACAGGGTGTGAACACAGATACGCAGTATTTT; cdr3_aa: CASSPPQGVNTDTQYF
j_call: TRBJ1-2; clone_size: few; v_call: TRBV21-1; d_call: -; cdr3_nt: TGTGCCAGCAGCAAAGGGGCCAAACAGGGGATACCCCCTTATAACTATGGCTACACCTTC; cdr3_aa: CASSKGAKQGIPPYNYGYTF
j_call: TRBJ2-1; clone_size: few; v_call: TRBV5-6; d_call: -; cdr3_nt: TGTGCCAGCAGCTTGGTCTGGGCTTCGAGCTCCTACAATGAGCAGTTCTTC; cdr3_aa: CASSLVWASSSYNEQFF
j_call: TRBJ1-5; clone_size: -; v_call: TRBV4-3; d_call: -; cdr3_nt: TGCGCCAGCAGCCACGAGCTTAGCAATCAGCCCCAGCATTTT; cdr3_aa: CASSHELSNQPQHF
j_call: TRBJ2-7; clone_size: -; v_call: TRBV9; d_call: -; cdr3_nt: TGTGCCAGCAGCGCTGGAGGACATGGGGCTTACGAGCAGTACTTC; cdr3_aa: CASSAGGHGAYEQYF
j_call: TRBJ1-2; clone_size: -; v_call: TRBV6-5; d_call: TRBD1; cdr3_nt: TGTGCCAGCAGACGGGACAGCAATAACTATGGCTACACCTTC; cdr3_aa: CASRRDSNNYGYTF
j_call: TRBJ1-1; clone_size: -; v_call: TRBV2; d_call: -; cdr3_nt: TGTGCCAGCAGGACAGAATCTGAAGCTTTCTTT; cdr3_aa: CASRTESEAFF
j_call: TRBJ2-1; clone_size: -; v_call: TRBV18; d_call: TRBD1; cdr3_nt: TGTGCCAGCTCGCCTTTTGACAGGGCTACTGAGCAGTTCTTC; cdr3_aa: CASSPFDRATEQFF
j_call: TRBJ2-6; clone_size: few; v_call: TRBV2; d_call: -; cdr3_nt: TGTGCCAGCAGTGAAGTTGGGGTTTCCGGGGCCAACGTCCTGACTTTC; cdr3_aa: CASSEVGVSGANVLTF
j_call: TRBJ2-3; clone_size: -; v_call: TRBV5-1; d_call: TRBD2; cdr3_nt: TGCGCCAGCAGCCGGAGGGCTAGCGGAGGCACAGATACGCAGTATTTT; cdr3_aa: CASSRRASGGTDTQYF
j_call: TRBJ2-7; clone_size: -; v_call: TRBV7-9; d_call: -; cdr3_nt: TGTGCCAGCAGCTTAGGACACTCCTCCTACGAGCAGTACTTC; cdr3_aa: CASSLGHSSYEQYF
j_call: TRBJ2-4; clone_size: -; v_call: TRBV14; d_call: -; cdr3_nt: TGTGCCAGCAGCCAAAGCTCCGCCAAAAACATTCAGTACTTC; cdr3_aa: CASSQSSAKNIQYF
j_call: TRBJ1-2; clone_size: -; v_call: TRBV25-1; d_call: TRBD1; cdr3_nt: TGTGCCAGCAGTGTGGCAGGGGGACGCTCGAACTATGGCTACACCTTC; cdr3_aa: CASSVAGGRSNYGYTF
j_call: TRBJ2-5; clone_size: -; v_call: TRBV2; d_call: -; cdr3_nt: TGTGCCAGCAGGAGGGAGGACGTGGCCCAGTACTTC; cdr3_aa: CASRREDVAQYF
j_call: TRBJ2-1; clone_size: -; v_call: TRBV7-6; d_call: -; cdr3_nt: TGTGCCAGCAGCTTATCAGCGGGCCATTACAATGAGCAGTTCTTC; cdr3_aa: CASSLSAGHYNEQFF
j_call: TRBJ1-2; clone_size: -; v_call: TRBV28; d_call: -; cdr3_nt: TGTGCCAGCAGTTTAGTCGCGGAGGGTTTGTGGTATGGCTACACCTTC; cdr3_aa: CASSLVAEGLWYGYTF
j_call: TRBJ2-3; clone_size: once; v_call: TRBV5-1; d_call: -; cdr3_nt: TGCGCCAGCAGCTTGAAAGGGACGGTCACCACAGATACGCAGTATTTT; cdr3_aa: CASSLKGTVTTDTQYF
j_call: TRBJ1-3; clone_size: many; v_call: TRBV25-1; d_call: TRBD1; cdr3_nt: TGTGCCAGCAGTGCAGCGACAGGGGACTCGTACACCATATATTTT; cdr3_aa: CASSAATGDSYTIYF
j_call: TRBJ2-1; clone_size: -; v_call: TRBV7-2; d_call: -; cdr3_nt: TGTGCCAGCAGCCCCCGGGACGTACAGTTCTTC; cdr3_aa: CASSPRDVQFF
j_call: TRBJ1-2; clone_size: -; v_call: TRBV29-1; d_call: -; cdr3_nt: TGCAGCGTCTTCGGGGGGGGCTACACCTTC; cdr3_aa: CSVFGGGYTF
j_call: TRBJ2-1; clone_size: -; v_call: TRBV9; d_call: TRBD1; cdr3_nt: TGTGCCAGCAGCAGAGAAAGGGGGCCCTCCTACAATGAGCAGTTCTTC; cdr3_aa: CASSRERGPSYNEQFF
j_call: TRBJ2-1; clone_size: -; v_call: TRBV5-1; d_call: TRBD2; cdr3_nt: TGCGCCAGCAGCTTGGTGGGTAGCGGGAGTTATAATGAGCAGTTCTTC; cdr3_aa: CASSLVGSGSYNEQFF
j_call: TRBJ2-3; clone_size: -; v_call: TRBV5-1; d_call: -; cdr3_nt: TGCGCCAGCAGCTTCACTACAGATACGCAGTATTTT; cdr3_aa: CASSFTTDTQYF
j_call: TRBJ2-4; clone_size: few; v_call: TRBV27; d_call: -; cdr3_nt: TGTGCCAGTGGGGGGTGGACCAAAAACATTCAGTACTTC; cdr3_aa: CASGGWTKNIQYF
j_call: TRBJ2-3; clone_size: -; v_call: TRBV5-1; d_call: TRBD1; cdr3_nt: TGCGCCAGCAGCGAACAGGGGGCGGGTACAGATACGCAGTATTTT; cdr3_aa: CASSEQGAGTDTQYF
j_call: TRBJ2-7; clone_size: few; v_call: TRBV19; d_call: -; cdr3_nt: TGTGCCAGTAGCCCCACCGGGACACCGGTGGAGTACTTC; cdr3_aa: CASSPTGTPVEYF